This T cell receptor beta chain is drawn from a study of shared clonotypes between healthy human individuals. Study as a whole: Donors had three CD4 naive, three CD4 memory, two CD8 naive and one CD8 memory plate apiece.

Comment on this clone: Antigen: not known.

Everyone who donated was a Caucasian adult who lived in Nashville, Tennessee. Deep-level running was used for the assay. Using immunoSEQ multiplex PCR, the repertoire was profiled, and TCRdb retains in-frame clones only, with some absent. This repertoire shows about 2.3 million clones, 85% to 95% found once; its top ten account for 0.3% to 0.45%. V shed 3 bases and J 10 bases; nucleotides not matched to a gene: 8. There are 15 residues in the CDR3. Germline values: CDR1 LGHNA, CDR2 YNFKEQ. Findings and limits, study-wide: The four-donor shared clonotypes exceeded non-shared clonotypes in generation probability, with non-shared ones scoring lower.

This receptor was obtained from a man younger than 30 in good health. Some clones in this sample may be carry-over from other donors' samples. The sequenced sample was naive CD4+ T cells from PBMCs. Subset: CD45RA+ positively selected. This sequence joins TRBV4-2 and TRBJ1-6; TRBD1 agrees at 8 bases. The DNA of the CDR3 is TGTGCCAGCAGCCAGGATAGGGACAGGCGATCACCCCTCCACTTT. It translates to CASSQDRDRRSPLHF.